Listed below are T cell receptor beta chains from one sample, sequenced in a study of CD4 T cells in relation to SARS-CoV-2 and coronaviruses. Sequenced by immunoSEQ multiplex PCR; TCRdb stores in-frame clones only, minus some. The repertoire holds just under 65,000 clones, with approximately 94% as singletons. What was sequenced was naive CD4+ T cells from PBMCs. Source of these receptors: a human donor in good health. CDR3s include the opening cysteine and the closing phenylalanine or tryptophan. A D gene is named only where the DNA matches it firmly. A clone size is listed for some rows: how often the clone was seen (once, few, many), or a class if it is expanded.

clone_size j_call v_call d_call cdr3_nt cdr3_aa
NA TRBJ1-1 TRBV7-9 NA TGTGCCAGCAGCTTATCTGGGGCGTCGGACACTGAAGCTTTCTTT CASSLSGASDTEAFF
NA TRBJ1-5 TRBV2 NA TGTGCCAGCAGTGACGGGAGAAATCAGCCCCAGCATTTT CASSDGRNQPQHF
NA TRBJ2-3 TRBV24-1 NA TGTGCCATCTCGGAGGGAGTAGATACGCAGTATTTT CAISEGVDTQYF
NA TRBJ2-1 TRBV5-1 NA TGCGCCAGCAGCTTGAGGGACAATGAGCAGTTCTTC CASSLRDNEQFF
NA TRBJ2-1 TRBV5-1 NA TGCGCCAGCAGCTTCCCCCCGGGGCAGGATAACAATGAGCAGTTCTTC CASSFPPGQDNNEQFF
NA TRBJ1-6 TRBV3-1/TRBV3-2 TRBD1 TGTGCCAGCAGCCCCCGGGCCGGGACAGGGGGCCCACCCCTCCACTTT CASSPRAGTGGPPLHF
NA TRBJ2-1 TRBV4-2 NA TGTGCCAGCAGCCAAAGCAGGGGCTTCCGGGGGGATGAGCAGTTCTTC CASSQSRGFRGDEQFF
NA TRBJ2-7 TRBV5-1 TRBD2 TGCGCCAGCAGCTCGACGGGCGGGAGATACCCATCCTACGAGCAGTACTTC CASSSTGGRYPSYEQYF
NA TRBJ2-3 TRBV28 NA TGTGCCAGCAGTGAACCCGGACAGACCCCTAGCACAGATACGCAGTATTTT CASSEPGQTPSTDTQYF
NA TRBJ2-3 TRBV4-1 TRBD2 TGCGCCAGCAGCCAGGGGGTAGCGGGCCCGCGGGGTACGCAGTATTTT CASSQGVAGPRGTQYF
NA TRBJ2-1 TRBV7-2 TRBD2 TGTGCCAGCAGCTTGTATATGGCGGGAGGGCCGATGGGTGAGCAGTTCTTC CASSLYMAGGPMGEQFF
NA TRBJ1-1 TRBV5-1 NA TGCGCCAGCAGCCTGGGGCCGGGAATCGACACTGAAGCTTTCTTT CASSLGPGIDTEAFF
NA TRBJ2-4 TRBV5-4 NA TGTGCCAGCAGCTTAGCCGGAGCCAAAAACATTCAGTACTTC CASSLAGAKNIQYF
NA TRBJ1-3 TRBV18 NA TGTGCCAGCTCACCATTGAAGGACGCCAGCTCTGGAAACACCATATATTTT CASSPLKDASSGNTIYF
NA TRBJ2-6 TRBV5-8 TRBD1 TGTGCCGACAGGGTCTCTGGGGCCAACGTCCTGACTTTC CADRVSGANVLTF
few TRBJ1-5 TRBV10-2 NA TGCGCCAGCAGTGAGGGGGAAAATCAGCCCCAGCATTTT CASSEGENQPQHF
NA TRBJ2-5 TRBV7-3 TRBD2 TGTGCCAGCAGCTTAATCCCCGCGGGAGGGCGCGGGGAGACCCAGTACTTC CASSLIPAGGRGETQYF
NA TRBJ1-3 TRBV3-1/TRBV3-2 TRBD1 TGTGCCAGCAGCCTGATGGACAGGACTGGAAACACCATATATTTT CASSLMDRTGNTIYF
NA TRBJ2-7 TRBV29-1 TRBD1 TGCAGCGTGACCGGGACAGGGTACTACGAGCAGTACTTC CSVTGTGYYEQYF
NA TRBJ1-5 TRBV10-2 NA TGCGCCAGCAGTGAGTCTTCAGGGGCCCGACAGCCCCAGCATTTT CASSESSGARQPQHF
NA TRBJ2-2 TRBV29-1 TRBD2 TGCAGCATAACCGGGACTAACAGCAACACCGGGGAGCTGTTTTTT CSITGTNSNTGELFF
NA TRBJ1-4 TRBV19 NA TGTGCCAGTAGTGGGGCCACAGGGTATTCCGTTGATGAAAAACTGTTTTTT CASSGATGYSVDEKLFF
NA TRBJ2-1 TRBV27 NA TGTGCCAGCAAGGTGGGACGTAGCCCGAATGAGCAGTTCTTC CASKVGRSPNEQFF
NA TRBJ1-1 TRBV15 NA TGTGCCACCAGCAGAGCTAGGAACACTGAAGCTTTCTTT CATSRARNTEAFF
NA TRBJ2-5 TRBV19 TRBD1 TGTGCCAGTAGTAAGATCGGGACAGGGGGCGGGGAGACCCAGTACTTC CASSKIGTGGGETQYF
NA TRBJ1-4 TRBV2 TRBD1 TGTGCCAGCAGTGAGTCTTGGACAGGCGGCGAAAAACTGTTTTTT CASSESWTGGEKLFF
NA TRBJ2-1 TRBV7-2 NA TGTGCCAGCCAATTCACTAGCCATGAGCAGTTCTTC CASQFTSHEQFF
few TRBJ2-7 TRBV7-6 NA TGTGCCAGCAGCTTAGTTACCAGCGGCTCTGTTCACGAGCAGTACTTC CASSLVTSGSVHEQYF
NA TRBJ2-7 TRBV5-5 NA TGTGCCAGCAGCTTCTTAGACTACGAGCAGTACTTC CASSFLDYEQYF
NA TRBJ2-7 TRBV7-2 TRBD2 TGTGCCAGCAGCTCAAAGACTAGCGGGAGCTACGAGCAGTACTTC CASSSKTSGSYEQYF
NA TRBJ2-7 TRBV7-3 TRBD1 TGTGCCAGCAGCTTAGTTGGGACAGGGGGCCACGAGCAGTACTTC CASSLVGTGGHEQYF
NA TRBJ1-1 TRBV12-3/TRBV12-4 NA TGTGCCAGCAGTTTAAACCGTAACACTGAAGCTTTCTTT CASSLNRNTEAFF
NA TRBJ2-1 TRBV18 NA TGTGCCAGCTCACCAAGTCCGTCGACCGCCTCCTACAATGAGCAGTTCTTC CASSPSPSTASYNEQFF
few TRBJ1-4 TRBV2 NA TGTGCCAGCAGGGCCGGGACTACTAATGAAAAACTGTTTTTT CASRAGTTNEKLFF
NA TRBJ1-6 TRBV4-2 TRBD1 TGTGCCAGCAGCCGCGCAAGGGGGACAGGCAGCTCCTATAATTCACCCCTCCACTTT CASSRARGTGSSYNSPLHF
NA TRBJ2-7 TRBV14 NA TGTGCCAGCAGCCAAGAGAGAAGCGGGTATCAGTACTTC CASSQERSGYQYF
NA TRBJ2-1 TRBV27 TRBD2 TGTGCCAGCAGTTTAGTAGCGGGAGTTCGTAGTGAGCAGTTCTTC CASSLVAGVRSEQFF
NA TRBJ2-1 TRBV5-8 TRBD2 TGTGCCAGCAGGGGTACTAGCGGGAGGCCCTTATCGGGGCAGTTCTTC CASRGTSGRPLSGQFF
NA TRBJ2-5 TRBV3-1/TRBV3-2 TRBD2 TGTGCCAGCAGCCAGGGGCTAGCGGTAGAGACCCAGTACTTC CASSQGLAVETQYF
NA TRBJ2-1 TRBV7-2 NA TGTGCCAGCAGCCCCCCTCGGGTCATAGCCTTCAATGAGCAGTTCTTC CASSPPRVIAFNEQFF
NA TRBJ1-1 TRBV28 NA TGTGCCAGCAGTCTACCGGGACGGCTGGGGACTGAAGCTTTCTTT CASSLPGRLGTEAFF
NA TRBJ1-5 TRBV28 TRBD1 TGTGCCAGCAGTTTATCAGGGGGCCTGGATCAGCCCCAGCATTTT CASSLSGGLDQPQHF
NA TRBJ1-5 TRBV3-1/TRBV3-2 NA TGTGCCAGCAGCCAAGAGCGCAATCAGCCCCAGCATTTT CASSQERNQPQHF
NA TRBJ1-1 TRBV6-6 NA TGTGCCAGCAGTTACTGGAGACCAGGGGACACTGAAGCTTTCTTT CASSYWRPGDTEAFF
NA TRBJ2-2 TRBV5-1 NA TGCGCCAGCAGCCCGCTCGGGAGCCTGAACACCGGGGAGCTGTTTTTT CASSPLGSLNTGELFF
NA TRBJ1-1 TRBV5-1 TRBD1 TGCGCCAGCAGCATTGACAGGGGGGCCACTGAAGCTTTCTTT CASSIDRGATEAFF
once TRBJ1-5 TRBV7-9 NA TGTGCCAGCAGCTCCCAGGGAGGAGATCAGCCCCAGCATTTT CASSSQGGDQPQHF
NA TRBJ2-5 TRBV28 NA TGTGCCAGCAGCCACCGGGCGGTAGAGACCCAGTACTTC CASSHRAVETQYF
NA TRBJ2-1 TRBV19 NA TGTGCCAGTAGAACTCTCCAACAGTTCTTC CASRTLQQFF
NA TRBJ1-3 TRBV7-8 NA TGTGCCAGCAGCTCTACCGGGACGGTCTTCTCTGGAAACACCATATATTTT CASSSTGTVFSGNTIYF
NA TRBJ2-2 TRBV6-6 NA TGTGCCAGCAGTTTCGGGACTTCGTTGACCGGGGAGCTGTTTTTT CASSFGTSLTGELFF
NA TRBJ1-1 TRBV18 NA TGTGCCAGCTCAAAGGAGGGGAACACTGAAGCTTTCTTT CASSKEGNTEAFF
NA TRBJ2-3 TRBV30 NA TGTGCCTGGAGTGTACAAGATACGCAGTATTTT CAWSVQDTQYF
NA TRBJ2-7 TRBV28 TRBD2 TGTGCCAGCAGTTCAGGGACTAGGAGCTCCTACGAGCAGTACTTC CASSSGTRSSYEQYF
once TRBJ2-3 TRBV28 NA TGTGCCAGCAGTCCCCAATTCACAGATACGCAGTATTTT CASSPQFTDTQYF
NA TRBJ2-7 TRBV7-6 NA TGTGCCAGCAGCTTAGAGCAGGGTAACTACGAGCAGTACTTC CASSLEQGNYEQYF